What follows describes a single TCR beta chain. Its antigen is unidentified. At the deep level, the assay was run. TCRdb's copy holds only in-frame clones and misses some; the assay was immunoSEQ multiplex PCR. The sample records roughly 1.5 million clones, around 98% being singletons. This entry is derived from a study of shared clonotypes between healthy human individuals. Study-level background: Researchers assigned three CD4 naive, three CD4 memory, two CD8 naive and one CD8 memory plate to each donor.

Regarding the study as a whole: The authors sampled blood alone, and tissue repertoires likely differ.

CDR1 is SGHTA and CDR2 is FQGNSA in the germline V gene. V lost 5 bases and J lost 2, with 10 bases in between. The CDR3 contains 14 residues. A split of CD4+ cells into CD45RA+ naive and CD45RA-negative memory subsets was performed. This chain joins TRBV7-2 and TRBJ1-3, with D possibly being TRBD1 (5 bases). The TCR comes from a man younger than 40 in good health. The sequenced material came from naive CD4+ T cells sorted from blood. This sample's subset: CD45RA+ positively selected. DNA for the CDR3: TGTGCCAGCAGCCTTGGGGCCCCTGGAAACACCATATATTTT. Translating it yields CASSLGAPGNTIYF.